The clone carrying this TCR beta chain was counted only a few times. Its antigen is undetermined. Post-sort purity exceeded 95% for all sorted populations. Investigators reverse transcribed all isolated RNA, so they sequenced expressed TCRB transcripts. Sequencing was performed with immunoSEQ multiplex PCR; in TCRdb, only in-frame clones are kept and a portion is missing. The table shows hundreds of thousands of clones, with over 11% occurring only once. These data belong to a study of beta chain features in type 1 diabetes. Findings and limits, study-wide: TCRB CDR3s from Type 1 diabetes patients were moderately but significantly shorter in all four CD4+ subsets.

CDR1 SNHLY and CDR2 FYNNEI come from the germline V gene. V was clipped by 7 bases and J by 5 bases, with 10 bases between them. The CDR3 has 12 residues. Sample: naive CD4+ T cells from blood. The clonotype was recovered from a man younger than 30 with type 1 diabetes. The J gene is TRBJ2-3, the V gene TRBV2; D is uncertain. In nucleotides, the CDR3 is TGTGCCAGCATTGGCTGGGGAGATACGCAGTATTTT. Amino acid sequence: CASIGWGDTQYF.